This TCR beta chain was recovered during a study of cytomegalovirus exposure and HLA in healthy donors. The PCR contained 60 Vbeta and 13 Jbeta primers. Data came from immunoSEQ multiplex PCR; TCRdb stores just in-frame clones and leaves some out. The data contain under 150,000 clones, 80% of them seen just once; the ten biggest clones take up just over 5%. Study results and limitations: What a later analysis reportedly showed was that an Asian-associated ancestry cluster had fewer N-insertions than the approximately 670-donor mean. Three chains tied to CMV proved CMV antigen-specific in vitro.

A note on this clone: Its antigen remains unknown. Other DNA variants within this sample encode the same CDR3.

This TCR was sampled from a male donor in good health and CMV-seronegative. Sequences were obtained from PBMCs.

In nucleotides, the CDR3 is TGTGCCAGCAGCAGCACAGGGTACGAGCAGTACTTC. It translates to CASSSTGYEQYF. V and J are TRBV7-2 and TRBJ2-7; tentatively, D is TRBD1 (6 bases). The germline V and J ends were trimmed by 5 bases and 4 bases, with 9 bases remaining between them. This CDR3 comprises 12 residues. In germline, CDR1 is SGHTA, CDR2 FQGNSA. Full variable domain (outside the CDR3, taken from reference TRBV7-2 and TRBJ2-7): GAGVSQSPSNKVTEKGKDVELRCDPISGHTALYWYRQSLGQGLEFLIYFQGNSAPDKSGLPSDRFSAERTGGSVSTLTIQRTQQEDSAVYLCASSSTGYEQYFGPGTRLTVT.